The text below deals with one T cell receptor (beta chain). The clone's antigen remains unknown. No much larger clonotype is one base removed from it; base qualities were not supplied. These data are taken from a study of T cell repertoires in urothelial bladder cancer (dated by TCRdb to about 2019). For the study in its entirety: Clinical stages of the approximately twelve resected lesions were three cT0, three cTa, three cT1 and three cT2 or greater. The study compared clonality of the TCR repertoire in bladder tumors against clonality in benign bladder inflammation. A total of eleven to twelve patients who had bladder lesions and were undergoing transurethral resection were prospectively identified. About eleven resected bladder lesions were studied, comprising urothelial carcinoma (UC+) and benign (UC-) specimens.

Bladder lesion specimens were collected at transurethral resection and stored at -80C. DNA was extracted from bladder specimens collected at transurethral resection. Results the study describes overall, beyond this receptor: Urothelial carcinoma specimens contained fewer T cells than benign specimens, with a median of approximately 5,100 versus 26,000. In carcinoma specimens, up to 17% of infiltrating lymphocytes were accounted for by a single T-cell clone, compared with 2% to 2.5% in benign specimens. The median percentage of tumor infiltrating lymphocytes was 1.5% to 2.5% in carcinoma specimens and approximately 12% in benign specimens.

Spanning cysteine to phenylalanine, the CDR3 consists of 12 amino acids. Only CDR3 DNA remains: 36 bases, in frame from the first base. The germline ends are 9 bases apart after V is trimmed by 8 bases and J by 4 bases. The CDR1 and CDR2 encoded by the germline V gene are SNHLY and FYNNEI. The TCR beta chain CDR3 region was sequenced with the immunoSEQ assay. In the authors' own workflow: For each specimen, the T-cell fraction, clonal dominance, and maximum TCR clone frequency were calculated. The source is immuneACCESS, and TCRdb retained only in-frame sequences with V and J called. Part of the clones is not carried over; for the studies checked, unresolved V genes explain less than half of this, and the remainder is unexplained. V, J and clone size were drawn from that table, and D and trimming were deduced from the DNA. The sample table contains about 6,600 clones; only one count was recorded for about two thirds of them. The top ten hold about an eighth of the sample.

This TCR was recovered from a human donor with urothelial carcinoma. Material: tumor-infiltrating cells from bladder cancer. This sequence uses TRBV2 and TRBJ1-3; TRBD1 might be the D gene, on 6 matching bases. The nucleotides are TGTGCCAGCGAGACAGGCGGAAACACCATATATTTT. Translated, it reads CASETGGNTIYF.